This record looks at one T cell receptor (beta chain) sequence and its context. The sample belongs to a study of blood T cell repertoires in COVID-19. Across the whole study: There were acute and convalescent COVID-19 samples, and they came from the United States, Italy and Spain.

TCRdb's table, derived via immunoSEQ multiplex PCR, lists solely in-frame clones and lacks some. This table holds 48,000 or so clones, 86% found once. In Seattle, patients joined the study during active infection and were tracked longitudinally. From germline, CDR1 is WNHNN and CDR2 SYGVQD (reference sequence). This CDR3 is 14 amino acids long. V was clipped by 5 bases and J by 5 bases; unmatched bases: 2. The rearrangement uses TRBV10-1 and TRBJ1-4; 10 bases align to TRBD1. The source material was peripheral blood. The sequence was obtained from a woman older than 75 with COVID-19, enrolled during active disease. DNA of the CDR3: TGCGCCAGCAGTATGGACAGGGGGAATGAAAAACTGTTTTTT. Amino acids: CASSMDRGNEKLFF.